This entry lists 21 T cell receptor beta chains sequenced from one sample in a study of T cells in Graves' hyperthyroidism and ophthalmopathy. Amplification of TCR beta CDR3 regions was performed using RNA transcripts as template. Researchers ran a first-round RT-PCR on the TCR CDR3 using the HTBI primer set. Each CDR3 protein gets one entry after TCRdb re-called the multiplex PCR reads with MiXCR. This table holds approximately 600,000 distinct CDR3 sequences, 12% to 15% found once. The sequencing sample was made of blood. Every receptor here comes from a woman under 30 with Graves' ophthalmopathy.

This clonotype was observed at least ten times. Written as DNA, the CDR3 is TGCAGCGTTGTGCAGGGGGTGGACGAGCAGTACTTC. Its protein is CSVVQGVDEQYF. The chain employs TRBV29-1 and TRBJ2-7; TRBD1 matches at 7 bases. The CDR3 runs 12 residues. The junction had 5 bases not matched to a gene; V was cut back by 4 bases and J by 5 bases. Germline CDR1 reads SQVTM; CDR2 reads ANQGSEA.

As concerns this clonotype: Germline and junction disagree at one end, which may indicate a read error. The chain carries TRBV24-1 and TRBJ2-5; D is uncertain. The CDR3 sequence is 14 residues long. From germline, CDR1 is KGHDR and CDR2 SFDVKD. The CDR3 here is CATGDHSTQETQYF. Here the CDR3 DNA reads TGTGCCACCGGTGACCACAGTACACAAGAGACCCAGTACTTC.

This clonotype was counted many times. CDR3 nucleotide sequence: TGTGCCAGCAGCCAGACAGGGGTCGGGGAGACCCAGTACTTC. Residues: CASSQTGVGETQYF. V usage is TRBV28 and J usage is TRBJ2-5, with 8 nucleotides matching TRBD1. Unmatched junction bases numbered 8, after V lost 6 bases and J lost 5 bases. This CDR3 contains 14 residues. The germline V gene encodes CDR1 MDHEN and CDR2 SYDVKM.

There are many counts of this clonotype. The chain is built from TRBV12-3 or TRBV12-4 and TRBJ2-1; 10 bases align to TRBD2. The CDR3 sequence is 16 residues long. After removal of 3 bases from V and 5 bases from J, the junction contained 7 bases not matched to a gene. CDR3 nucleotide sequence: TGTGCCAGCAGTTTTGGAGGGACTAGCGACAACAATGAGCAGTTCTTC. This encodes CASSFGGTSDNNEQFF.

This clonotype was seen many times. The V gene is TRBV29-1, the J gene TRBJ2-1; TRBD1 aligns across 9 bases. The CDR3 consists of 14 residues. After removal of 6 bases from V and 3 bases from J, the junction contained 6 bases not matched to a gene. Germline V gene sequence: CDR1 SQVTM, CDR2 ANQGSEA. The DNA of the CDR3 is TGCAGCGTCTCCGGGACAGGGATCTACAATGAGCAGTTCTTC. Residues: CSVSGTGIYNEQFF.

In its sample, this clonotype was seen a few times. The chain carries TRBV11-3 and TRBJ1-6; D gene unclear. The V end was cut by 1 base, the J end by 7 bases, with 11 bases between. The CDR3 is 15 residues long. Germline-derived CDR1 and CDR2 are SGHNT and YENEEA. CDR3: CASSLGLRENSPLHF. The CDR3 DNA follows: TGTGCCAGCAGCTTAGGGCTGCGGGAGAATTCACCCCTCCACTTT.

Concerning this clonotype: Its ends do not fully match the called genes, so a read error is possible. The gene calls are TRBV7-6 and TRBJ2-5; D unclear. Germline V gives CDR1 SGHVS, CDR2 FNYEAQ. The CDR3 extends over 17 amino acids. CDR3 protein: CASSLNLPIITTETRYF. CDR3 DNA sequence: TGTGCCAGCAGCTTAAACCTCCCGATCATCACTACGGAGACCCGGTACTTC.

The chain couples TRBV7-9 to TRBJ1-5; a weak D match, TRBD1 (5 bases). Germline V gene sequence: CDR1 SEHNR, CDR2 FQNEAQ (reference sequence). Trimming shortened V by 8 bases and J by 7 bases, and 18 bases separated the two germline ends. This CDR3 has 14 residues. CDR3 coding DNA: TGTGCCAGCGGCCCGCCCCGGGGGTACCAGCCCCAGCATTTT. The encoded protein is CASGPPRGYQPQHF.

Only a few counts were recorded for this clonotype. The chain combines TRBV4-2 with TRBJ2-1; the match to TRBD2 covers 9 bases. Germline lookup yields CDR1 LGHNA and CDR2 YNFKEQ. The CDR3 is 17 residues long. J lost 1 base, V lost 0 bases, and 4 bases had no gene match. The CDR3 loop reads CASSQDQTSGSYNEQFF. In DNA form, the CDR3 reads TGTGCCAGCAGCCAAGATCAGACTAGCGGATCCTACAATGAGCAGTTCTTC.

About this clonotype itself: A much larger clone is a single base away; this may be a read error. The chain couples TRBV3-1 to TRBJ2-1; TRBD2 might be the D (6 bases). Germline-derived CDR1 and CDR2 are LGHDT and YNNKEL (reference sequence). The CDR3 loop spans 12 amino acids. Between the trimmed V and J ends, which lost 9 bases and 9 bases, there was a span of 15 bases. CDR3 in amino acids: CASRGGRSEQFF. The DNA of the CDR3 is TGTGCCAGTCGAGGAGGGAGAAGTGAGCAGTTCTTC.

The table lists this clonotype with a few counts. The J gene is TRBJ2-7, the V gene TRBV28; TRBD2 matches at 11 bases. Unmatched junction bases numbered 6, after V lost 7 bases and J lost 4 bases. This CDR3 contains 14 residues. Germline-derived CDR1 and CDR2 are MDHEN and SYDVKM. CDR3 sequence reads: CASITGTSGYEQYF. CDR3 DNA sequence: TGTGCCAGCATTACCGGGACTAGCGGTTACGAGCAGTACTTC. The variable domain in full, with the rest retrieved from reference TRBV28 and TRBJ2-7, is DVKVTQSSRYLVKRTGEKVFLECVQDMDHENMFWYRQDPGLGLRLIYFSYDVKMKEKGDIPEGYSVSREKKERFSLILESASTNQTSMYLCASITGTSGYEQYFGPGTRLTVT.

This clonotype was observed at least ten times. The V call is TRBV12-3 or TRBV12-4, the J call TRBJ2-5; the match to TRBD2 covers 13 bases. V lost 6 bases and J lost 5; bases outside the gene matches: 6. CDR3 length equals 15 residues. The CDR3 reads CASRLAGGPGETQYF. In DNA form, the CDR3 reads TGTGCCAGCAGACTAGCGGGAGGGCCTGGGGAGACCCAGTACTTC.

About this clonotype: One end of the junction varies from germline; a read error may be responsible. This rearrangement joins TRBV6-2 or TRBV6-3 to TRBJ1-1; D gene ambiguous. The CDR3 contains 12 residues. CDR1 is MNHEY and CDR2 is SVGEGT in the germline V gene. CDR3 bases: TGTGCCAGCAGGAGGGAGGGCACTGAAGCTTCCTTT. Translated, it gives CASRREGTEASF.

This clonotype was seen at least ten times. The chain recombines TRBV27 with TRBJ1-5; 7 bases align to TRBD1. V dropped 6 bases and J dropped 1; count of bases not matched to a gene: 12. Germline V lookup: CDR1 MNHEY, CDR2 SMNVEV (reference sequence). The CDR3 is 17 residues long. The CDR3 reads CASRMTGRLWSNQPQHF. The CDR3 bases are TGTGCCAGCAGAATGACAGGGAGGCTATGGAGCAATCAGCCCCAGCATTTT.

This clonotype was picked up many times. The V and J genes are TRBV18 and TRBJ2-3, with D hard to call. There are 14 residues in the CDR3. From germline, CDR1 is KGHSH and CDR2 LQKENI. Trimming pared 3 bases from V and 2 bases from J, leaving 9 bases between. The CDR3 reads CASSPDSATDTQYF. CDR3 sequence (DNA): TGTGCCAGCTCACCCGACTCCGCCACAGATACGCAGTATTTT.

The sample holds many counts of this clonotype. The rearrangement uses TRBV13 and TRBJ2-3; D gene uncertain. V lost 7 bases and J lost 5, with 16 bases in between. Germline assignment: CDR1 PRHDT and CDR2 FYEKMQ (reference sequence). This CDR3 is 14 amino acids long. The chain's CDR3 is CASTWALFGDTQYF. DNA of the CDR3: TGTGCCAGCACCTGGGCCCTGTTCGGAGATACGCAGTATTTT.

This clonotype was counted ten times or more. V usage is TRBV10-2 and J usage is TRBJ2-7; 8 bases map to TRBD2. The length of the CDR3 is 18 residues. V trimming: 3 bases; J trimming: 3 bases; junction bases outside the gene matches: 16. Germline-derived CDR1 and CDR2 are WSHSY and SAAADI. The CDR3 DNA reads TGCGCCAGCAGTGATCTCCCGGCGGGGGCGGGAGGTCTCTACGAGCAGTACTTC. Translating it yields CASSDLPAGAGGLYEQYF.

This clonotype was detected only a few times. The V call is TRBV3-1, the J call TRBJ2-3; 7 bases align to TRBD2. Germline V CDR1 and CDR2: LGHDT, YNNKEL (reference sequence). CDR3 length: 17 residues. The trim removed 0 bases at V and 2 bases at J, leaving 8 bases unmatched. CDR3 sequence (DNA): TGTGCCAGCAGCCAAGATCGGGTTAGCGGGTACACAGATACGCAGTATTTT. Its protein product is CASSQDRVSGYTDTQYF.

Many counts were recorded for this clonotype. V and J are TRBV7-8 and TRBJ1-2, with no clear D. The CDR3 is made up of 14 amino acids. Deletions cut 5 bases from V and 2 bases from J, with 12 bases between. Germline CDR1 is SGHVS and CDR2 is FQNEAQ. The CDR3 sequence is CASSRRTENYGYTF. In DNA form, the CDR3 reads TGTGCCAGCAGCCGTCGGACGGAGAACTATGGCTACACCTTC.

The chain has TRBV20-1 and TRBJ2-5; TRBD2 aligns across 10 bases. Germline values: CDR1 DFQATT, CDR2 SNEGSKA (reference sequence). The trim removed 5 bases at V and 5 bases at J, leaving 8 bases unmatched. The CDR3 has 14 amino acids. In nucleotides, the CDR3 is TGCAGTGCTGACAGCGGGAGGGCCGGGGAGACCCAGTACTTC. It translates to CSADSGRAGETQYF.

This clonotype was recorded many times. The J gene is TRBJ2-2, the V gene TRBV28; perhaps TRBD1 as D (5 bases). The CDR3 is 16 amino acids. CDR1 is MDHEN, CDR2 SYDVKM, per germline. V shed 2 bases and J shed 4 bases, with 14 bases lying between them. The CDR3: CASSLAPGWSTGELFF. CDR3 coding DNA: TGTGCCAGCAGTTTAGCTCCAGGGTGGAGCACCGGGGAGCTGTTTTTT.